The next 28 T cell receptor beta chains were all read from a single sample in a study of vaccination and CD4 T cells after COVID-19. Sequenced with the Oncomine TCR Beta short-read assay was DNA taken from cultured CD4+ T cells. TCRdb reprocessed the PCR reads via MiXCR and lists one record per CDR3 protein. The sample lists roughly 19,000 distinct CDR3 sequences, around 50% occurring once. For these receptors, no antigen is known. The treatment denotes: approximately 9-day PBMC culture with coronavirus spike peptide pools or control peptides (ViraFEST assay). Material: CD4+ T cells from blood, cultured in vitro. Receptors originate from a human donor who had recovered from COVID-19.

V gene TRBV27 combines with J gene TRBJ2-1; 8 nucleotides agree with TRBD2. V was pared by 6 bases and J by 4 bases, with 8 bases of the junction left unmatched. Germline lookup yields CDR1 MNHEY and CDR2 SMNVEV (reference sequence). This CDR3 region has 15 residues. The CDR3, as DNA: TGTGCCAGCAGCCAGACTAGCGCGGGTTACAATGAGCAGTTCTTC. Encoded protein: CASSQTSAGYNEQFF.

J is TRBJ2-7 and V is TRBV11-3; TRBD2 matches at 8 bases. Unmatched junction bases numbered 12, after V lost 5 bases and J lost 6 bases. The length of the CDR3 is 15 residues. Germline V gene lookup returns CDR1 SGHNT and CDR2 YENEEA. CDR3 coding DNA: TGTGCCAGCAGCCAAACCGGGACTAGTTCATCCGAGCAGTACTTC. It codes for CASSQTGTSSSEQYF.

This clonotype was observed a handful of times. V is TRBV7-9 and J is TRBJ2-1, with 16 bases matching TRBD2. The CDR3 is 20 residues long. Germline lookup yields CDR1 SEHNR and CDR2 FQNEAQ (reference sequence). V dropped 5 bases and J dropped 0; count of bases not matched to a gene: 10. The CDR3 DNA follows: TGTGCCAGCAGCCCAGAGGGACTAGCGGGAGGGGTGAGCTCCTACAATGAGCAGTTCTTC. It translates to CASSPEGLAGGVSSYNEQFF.

The chain has TRBV5-8 and TRBJ2-5, with D possibly called TRBD1 or TRBD2 (5 bases each). This CDR3 has 14 amino acids. Trimming pared 1 base from V and 4 bases from J, leaving 11 bases between. The germline gives CDR1 SGHTS, CDR2 YDEGEE. The CDR3 nucleotides are TGTGCCAGCAGCTTGCCGGGACCGGCAGAGACCCAGTACTTC. Translated: CASSLPGPAETQYF.

The table lists this clonotype with a few counts. J is TRBJ2-7 and V is TRBV11-1; perhaps TRBD2 as D (6 bases). CDR1 is SGHAT, CDR2 FQDESV, per germline (reference sequence). Trimming took off 1 base at V and 4 bases at J, with 17 bases between the two ends. The CDR3 spans 16 residues. The CDR3 bases are TGTGCCAGCAGCTTAGTTCCCACGGCGGAGGGGTACGAGCAGTACTTC. This sequence encodes CASSLVPTAEGYEQYF.

V and J are TRBV6-1 and TRBJ1-1; D gene uncertain. Germline loops: CDR1 MNHNS, CDR2 SASEGT. The CDR3 runs 14 residues. Trimming took off 4 bases at V and 0 bases at J, with 9 bases between the two ends. CDR3 region: CASSVKHLNTEAFF. For the CDR3, the DNA is TGTGCCAGCAGTGTAAAACACCTGAACACTGAAGCTTTCTTT.

Only one count was recorded for this clonotype. CDR3 region: CASSLIKGLMDYGYTF. Written as DNA, the CDR3 is TGTGCCAGCAGCCTTATTAAGGGCCTGATGGACTATGGCTACACCTTC. V is TRBV11-2 and J is TRBJ1-2; D unclear. V was cut by 5 bases and J by 3 bases, with 19 bases left in between. The CDR3 is 16 residues long. Per the germline V gene, CDR1 is SGHAT and CDR2 is FQNNGV.

The V call is TRBV6-1, the J call TRBJ1-2; 9 bases line up with TRBD1. Germline-derived CDR1 and CDR2 are MNHNS and SASEGT. The CDR3 is made up of 16 amino acids. With 8 bases clipped from V and 6 bases from J, the junction kept 16 bases outside the gene matches. CDR3 residues: CASYLGGTGGHDGYTF. DNA of the CDR3: TGTGCCAGCTATCTGGGAGGAACAGGGGGCCACGATGGCTACACCTTC.

The CDR3 region is CASSLGERMGEQYF. CDR3 coding DNA: TGTGCCAGCAGTTTGGGGGAGCGGATGGGTGAGCAGTACTTC. This chain uses TRBV12-3 or TRBV12-4 with TRBJ2-7; the D call may be TRBD1 or TRBD2 (5 bases each). V was shortened by 3 bases and J by 7 bases, with 16 bases between the two germline ends. There are 14 residues in the CDR3.

In its sample, this clonotype was seen a few times. V usage is TRBV11-3 and J usage is TRBJ1-1; D unclear. This CDR3 contains 10 residues. Germline-derived CDR1 and CDR2 are SGHNT and YENEEA. The germline V and J ends were trimmed by 2 bases and 6 bases, with 1 base remaining between them. CDR3 in DNA: TGTGCCAGCAGCTTATCTGAAGCTTTCTTT. It specifies CASSLSEAFF. The full variable domain, in which reference TRBV11-3 and TRBJ1-1 provide the parts outside the CDR3, is EAGVVQSPRYKIIEKKQPVAFWCNPISGHNTLYWYLQNLGQGPELLIRYENEEAVDDSQLPKDRFSAERLKGVDSTLKIQPAELGDSAVYLCASSLSEAFFGQGTRLTVV.

The chain is built from TRBV7-2 and TRBJ1-1, with D uncertain. The ends were cut back, 5 bases at V and 5 bases at J, with 18 bases in the middle. CDR1 SGHTA and CDR2 FQGNSA come from the germline V gene. The CDR3 is made up of 15 amino acids. The CDR3 protein is CASSPSRVPETEAFF. In DNA, the CDR3 is TGTGCCAGCAGCCCATCTCGAGTCCCCGAGACTGAAGCTTTCTTT.

The CDR3 loop reads CAWEEGGRNQPQHF. The CDR3 DNA is TGTGCCTGGGAAGAAGGGGGCCGCAATCAGCCCCAGCATTTT. The gene calls are TRBV30 and TRBJ1-5; 7 positions match TRBD1. The junction had 6 bases not matched to a gene; V was cut back by 5 bases and J by 2 bases. The CDR3 covers 14 residues. The germline CDR1 and CDR2 sequences are GTSNPN and SVGIG (reference sequence).

In its sample, this clonotype was seen a few times. The chain couples TRBV6-1 to TRBJ1-6, with D unclear. CDR3 length equals 13 residues. V was shortened by 5 bases and J by 8 bases, with 10 bases between the two germline ends. CDR1 and CDR2 from the germline V gene are MNHNS and SASEGT. Here the CDR3 reads CASSRDSYSPLHF. CDR3 coding DNA: TGTGCCAGCAGTCGGGATTCCTATTCACCCCTCCACTTT.

This sequence joins TRBV21-1 and TRBJ2-7; TRBD1 reflects the table's D call only, with no check against the DNA. TRBV21-1 is labeled a pseudogene. This CDR3 is 19 amino acids long. For the CDR3, the DNA is TGTGCCAGCAGCAGTCGCCCGACAGGGGTGGGGGGGGGCCCCTACGAGCAGTACTTC. Amino acid sequence: CASSSRPTGVGGGPYEQYF.

This sequence joins TRBV6-1 and TRBJ2-2; possible D gene TRBD2, 6 bases. The CDR3 is made up of 18 amino acids. Germline V CDR1 and CDR2: MNHNS, SASEGT. Trimming stripped 7 bases from V and 2 bases from J, with 23 bases between. CDR3 DNA sequence: TGTGCCAGCAATATGGAAAACCCACTAGCTGCCAACACCGGGGAGCTGTTTTTT. Translated, it gives CASNMENPLAANTGELFF.

This clonotype was found once. The rearrangement joins TRBV9 to TRBJ1-1; D not certain. This CDR3 spans 14 amino acids. The V end lost 0 bases, the J end lost 4 bases, and 10 bases lay between the germline ends. CDR1 and CDR2 from the germline V gene are SGDLS and YYNGEE. In nucleotides, the CDR3 is TGTGCCAGCAGCGTAGTAGAGGGTCTCACTGAAGCTTTCTTT. This translates into CASSVVEGLTEAFF.

V and J are TRBV2 and TRBJ2-5; D might be TRBD1 (6 bases). Germline-derived CDR1 and CDR2 are SNHLY and FYNNEI. Trimming cost V 5 bases and J 2 bases, with 15 bases left between them. This CDR3 has 15 residues. The CDR3 region has the DNA TGTGCCAGCAGTATGACAGGTGGCGGGCAAGAGACCCAGTACTTC. Protein sequence: CASSMTGGGQETQYF. Together with reference TRBV2 and TRBJ2-5, the CDR3 gives the full variable domain: EPEVTQTPSHQVTQMGQEVILRCVPISNHLYFYWYRQILGQKVEFLVSFYNNEISEKSEIFDDQFSVERPDGSNFTLKIRSTKLEDSAMYFCASSMTGGGQETQYFGPGTRLLVL.

This chain connects TRBV5-1 to TRBJ2-7; a weak D match, TRBD1 (6 bases). Looked up from germline, CDR1 is SGHRS and CDR2 is YFSETQ. CDR3 size: 14 residues. V was pared by 4 bases and J by 5 bases, with 16 bases between. CDR3 nucleotide sequence: TGCGCCAGCAGCCCCGGGACAATAGTCGACGAGCAGTACTTC. Translation gives CASSPGTIVDEQYF. Combining the CDR3 with reference TRBV5-1 and TRBJ2-7 gives the whole variable domain KAGVTQTPRYLIKTRGQQVTLSCSPISGHRSVSWYQQTPGQGLQFLFEYFSETQRNKGNFPGRFSGRQFSNSRSEMNVSTLELGDSALYLCASSPGTIVDEQYFGPGTRLTVT.

The chain links TRBV7-9 to TRBJ2-1; 10 nucleotides agree with TRBD2. The trim removed 4 bases at V and 6 bases at J, leaving 3 bases unmatched. Looked up from germline, CDR1 is SEHNR and CDR2 is FQNEAQ (reference sequence). The CDR3 contains 14 residues. The CDR3 DNA reads as TGTGCCAGCAGCTCTAGCGGGGGCCTCAATGAGCAGTTCTTC. Amino acids: CASSSSGGLNEQFF.

The V call is TRBV11-2, the J call TRBJ1-4; unclear D gene. CDR1 is SGHAT, CDR2 FQNNGV, per germline. With 5 bases removed from V and 8 bases from J, the gap between germline ends came to 9 bases. The CDR3 is made up of 12 amino acids. The CDR3 here is CASSQSSEKLFF. As DNA, the CDR3 is TGTGCCAGCAGCCAGAGTTCCGAAAAACTGTTTTTT.

CDR3 in DNA: TGTGCCAGCACCCGAACAGGGGCAGCTAACTATGGCTACACCTTC. Translating gives CASTRTGAANYGYTF. V and J are TRBV12-3 or TRBV12-4 and TRBJ1-2; 7 nucleotides line up with TRBD1. With V trimmed by 7 bases and J by 0 bases, 8 bases remained unmatched. This CDR3 has 15 residues.

J is TRBJ1-1 and V is TRBV18, with D maybe TRBD1 (5 bases). There are 14 residues in the CDR3. The V gene's germline CDR1 is KGHSH and CDR2 LQKENI. V was shortened by 3 bases and J by 1 base, with 9 bases between the two germline ends. The CDR3 nucleotides read TGTGCCAGCTCACCGGCAGGGACGAACACTGAAGCTTTCTTT. Translated: CASSPAGTNTEAFF.

CDR3 protein: CASSLGNPLTDTQYF. The CDR3 DNA reads as TGTGCCAGCAGCTTAGGGAACCCCCTCACAGATACGCAGTATTTT. This chain connects TRBV7-2 to TRBJ2-3; D gene ambiguous. Trimming removed 1 base at V and 2 bases at J, with 10 bases between. Germline values: CDR1 SGHTA, CDR2 FQGNSA. The CDR3 covers 15 residues.

This clonotype has only a few counts. This rearrangement joins TRBV12-3 or TRBV12-4 to TRBJ2-5; D gene uncertain. This CDR3 spans 12 amino acids. Deletions cut 4 bases from V and 5 bases from J, with 8 bases between. The CDR3 nucleotides read TGTGCCAGCAGTTCACTGATGGAGACCCAGTACTTC. Amino acid sequence: CASSSLMETQYF.

This clonotype has a handful of counts. The DNA for the CDR3 is TGTGCCAGCAGTTACTCGAGCGGCGCCGCGGGCGGAGAAGCTTTCTTT. Translating gives CASSYSSGAAGGEAFF. This chain uses TRBV6-5 with TRBJ1-1; D is uncertain. CDR1 and CDR2 from the germline V gene are MNHEY and SVGAGI. This CDR3 contains 16 residues. V was trimmed by 0 bases and J by 8 bases, leaving 19 bases between them.

This clonotype was detected only a few times. The V gene is TRBV10-3, the J gene TRBJ1-2, with no clear D. V was trimmed by 3 bases and J by 4 bases, leaving 3 bases between them. The CDR3 spans 11 residues. CDR1 and CDR2 from the germline V gene are ENHRY and SYGVKD. The CDR3 here is CAISDSYGYTF. In DNA, the CDR3 is TGTGCCATCAGTGACAGCTATGGCTACACCTTC.

This clonotype was detected once. V usage is TRBV6-1 and J usage is TRBJ2-3; D gene ambiguous. Germline CDR1 and CDR2: MNHNS and SASEGT. V lost 8 bases to trimming and J lost 5 bases, with 14 bases between them. The length of the CDR3 is 13 residues. For the CDR3, the DNA is TGTGCCAGCGGAATGGTCTCCCAAGATACGCAGTATTTT. Residues: CASGMVSQDTQYF.

The chain couples TRBV7-7 to TRBJ2-3; TRBD2 matches 7 bases. Looked up from germline, CDR1 is SSHAT and CDR2 is FNYEAQ (reference sequence). The CDR3 runs 15 residues. The ends lost 5 bases at V and 4 bases at J; junction bases unmatched: 9. The CDR3 nucleotides read TGTGCCAGCAGCCCATCGGGGGGTTTGGCAGATACGCAGTATTTT. Translating it yields CASSPSGGLADTQYF.